Here is one T cell receptor beta chain with its context. This sample is drawn from a study of blood T cell repertoires in COVID-19. Study-level information: Specimens from acute and convalescent COVID-19 originated in the United States, Italy and Spain. PBMCs, B-cell-depleted T cells, or T cells were the source of the cDNA or gDNA that made up the material.

As processed by the authors: Nucleated cell counts were estimated from reference gene primer amplification. Assay: immunoSEQ multiplex PCR; the TCRdb copy retains only in-frame clones and omits some. The DNA gave D and trimming, while V, J and clone size come from that table. The table includes some 240,000 clones, approximately 80% detected once. V lost 4 bases, J lost 2 bases, and 1 base stayed unmatched. The CDR3 spans 14 residues. Germline values: CDR1 SGHDT, CDR2 YYEEEE. Sequenced material: peripheral blood. The V gene is TRBV5-6, the J gene TRBJ1-5; TRBD1 matches 9 bases. This sequence was found in a human donor in a cohort sampled during active COVID-19. The CDR3 DNA sequence: TGTGCCAGCAGCCGGGACAGGGGCAATCAGCCCCAGCATTTT. It is translated as CASSRDRGNQPQHF. Full variable domain (remainder filled in from reference TRBV5-6 and TRBJ1-5): DAGVTQSPTHLIKTRGQQVTLRCSPKSGHDTVSWYQQALGQGPQFIFQYYEEEERQRGNFPDRFSGHQFPNYSSELNVNALLLGDSALYLCASSRDRGNQPQHFGDGTRLSIL.